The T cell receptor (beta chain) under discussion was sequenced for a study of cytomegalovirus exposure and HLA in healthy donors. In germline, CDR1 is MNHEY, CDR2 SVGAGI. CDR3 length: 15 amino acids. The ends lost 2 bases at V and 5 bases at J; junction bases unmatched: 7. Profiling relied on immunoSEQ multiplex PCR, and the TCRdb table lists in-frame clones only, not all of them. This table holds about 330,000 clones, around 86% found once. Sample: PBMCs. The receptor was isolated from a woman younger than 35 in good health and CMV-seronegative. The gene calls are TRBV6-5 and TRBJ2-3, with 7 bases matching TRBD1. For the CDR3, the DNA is TGTGCCAGCAGTTACCAAGGGGGCGAAGGAGATACGCAGTATTTT. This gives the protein CASSYQGGEGDTQYF.